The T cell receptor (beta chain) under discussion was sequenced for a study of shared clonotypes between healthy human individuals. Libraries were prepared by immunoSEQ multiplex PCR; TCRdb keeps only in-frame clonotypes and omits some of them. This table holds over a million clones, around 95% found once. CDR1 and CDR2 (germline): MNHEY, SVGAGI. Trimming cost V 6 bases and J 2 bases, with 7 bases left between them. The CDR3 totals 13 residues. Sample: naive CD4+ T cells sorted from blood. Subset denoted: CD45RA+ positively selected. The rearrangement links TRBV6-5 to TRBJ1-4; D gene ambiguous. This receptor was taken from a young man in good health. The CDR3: CASSATTNEKLFF. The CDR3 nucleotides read TGTGCCAGCAGCGCGACCACTAATGAAAAACTGTTTTTT.